This TCR beta chain was obtained from a study of graft-versus-host responses after intestinal transplantation. About this clone itself: Antigen specificity is unknown.

Clones were sequenced by immunoSEQ multiplex PCR, and TCRdb holds only the in-frame ones, with some missing. The table has about 88,000 clones, 94% seen once; the top ten hold roughly 0.17%. This material consisted of unstimulated CD4+ T cells sorted from spleen or lymph node cells, taken before transplant. This receptor was taken from a human donor who was the organ donor for an intestinal transplant.

CDR3 loop: CASSLDVKRSYTF. In DNA form, the CDR3 reads TGTGCCAGCAGTTTAGATGTAAAACGCAGCTACACCTTC. This chain uses TRBV27 with TRBJ1-2; D uncertain. The CDR3 has 13 amino acids. Germline loops: CDR1 MNHEY, CDR2 SMNVEV (reference sequence). V lost 2 bases and J lost 9, with 13 bases in between.